What follows are 28 T cell receptor beta chains derived from one specimen sequenced in a study of blood T cell repertoires in COVID-19. Repertoires were generated with immunoSEQ multiplex PCR, while TCRdb's copy carries only in-frame clones and drops some. The sample consists of 70,000 or so clones, 60% to 85% of them appearing once. Sequenced input: peripheral blood. These receptors were taken from a human donor in a cohort sampled during active COVID-19.

The V and J genes are TRBV27 and TRBJ2-7, with TRBD2 identical over 10 bases. Losses at the gene ends were 2 bases for V and 2 bases for J; bases not matched to a gene: 15. Looked up from germline, CDR1 is MNHEY and CDR2 is SMNVEV (reference sequence). The CDR3 has 19 amino acids. CDR3: CASSLRSGGSSGRTYEQYF. CDR3 coding DNA: TGTGCCAGCAGTTTACGGTCGGGGGGTAGTAGCGGGAGGACCTACGAGCAGTACTTC.

On this clone: A read error may account for a junction end that differs from germline. J is TRBJ2-5 and V is TRBV7-7, with 8 positions matching TRBD2. Germline V gene data show CDR1 as SSHAT and CDR2 as FNYEAQ (reference sequence). This CDR3 has 15 residues. The chain's CDR3 is CASSPMGLEGETQYF. For the CDR3, the DNA is TGTGCTAGCAGCCCCATGGGACTAGAGGGGGAGACCCAGTACTTC. Filled out from reference TRBV7-7 and TRBJ2-5, the complete variable domain reads GAGVSQSPRYKVTKRGQDVTLRCDPISSHATLYWYQQALGQGPEFLTYFNYEAQPDKSGLPSDRFSAERPEGSISTLTIQRTEQRDSAMYRCASSPMGLEGETQYFGPGTRLLVL.

In its sample, this clone was seen many times. This chain uses TRBV7-8 with TRBJ1-1; D is undetermined. Deletions cut 2 bases from V and 2 bases from J, with 9 bases between. Germline V gene sequence: CDR1 SGHVS, CDR2 FQNEAQ. The CDR3 runs to 14 residues. Here the CDR3 DNA reads TGTGCCAGCAGCTTATTGGCAAGAAACACTGAAGCTTTCTTT. Translating gives CASSLLARNTEAFF.

This chain uses TRBV2 with TRBJ1-4, with D unclear. Trimming pared 2 bases from V and 8 bases from J, leaving 3 bases between. The CDR3 is made up of 11 amino acids. Per germline, CDR1 SNHLY and CDR2 FYNNEI. CDR3 loop: CASSEQEKLFF. In DNA, the CDR3 is TGTGCCAGCAGTGAACAGGAAAAACTGTTTTTT.

The chain combines TRBV4-1 with TRBJ1-1, with 7 bases matching TRBD1. Germline trimming cut 4 bases from V and 10 bases from J; bases unmatched to any gene: 9. The germline gives CDR1 MGHRA, CDR2 YSYEKL. This CDR3 has 13 residues. Here the CDR3 DNA reads TGCGCCAGCAGCCCAACAGGGGTAGAGGTAGCTTTCTTT. This sequence encodes CASSPTGVEVAFF.

The rearrangement joins TRBV24-1 to TRBJ2-5, with D possibly TRBD1 on 6 matching bases. Germline values: CDR1 KGHDR, CDR2 SFDVKD. This CDR3 contains 15 residues. The ends were cut back, 5 bases at V and 1 base at J, with 13 bases in the middle. CDR3 region: CATSATGLGQETQYF. CDR3 DNA sequence: TGTGCCACCAGTGCCACAGGGTTAGGCCAAGAGACCCAGTACTTC.

This chain links TRBV28 with TRBJ1-5; TRBD1 is a possible D gene (5 bases). Germline V gene lookup returns CDR1 MDHEN and CDR2 SYDVKM. V lost 6 bases and J lost 6, with 24 bases in between. This CDR3 region has 17 residues. This chain's CDR3 is CASRSTQTQGLSQPQHF. DNA of the CDR3: TGTGCCAGCAGGTCGACCCAGACGCAGGGACTCAGTCAGCCCCAGCATTTT.

This chain's CDR3 is CASSMDRYDNSPLHF. The CDR3 DNA sequence: TGTGCCAGTAGTATGGACAGGTACGATAATTCACCCCTCCACTTT. V usage is TRBV19 and J usage is TRBJ1-6; 7 nucleotides agree with TRBD1. The CDR3 is 15 amino acids. Trimming cost V 3 bases and J 5 bases; bases outside gene matches: 4. The germline V gene has CDR1 LNHDA and CDR2 SQIVND (reference sequence).

This chain links TRBV12-3 or TRBV12-4 with TRBJ2-1; D ambiguous. The CDR3 has 11 amino acids. Trimming removed 8 bases at V and 3 bases at J, with 5 bases between. This CDR3 is CASLLYNEQFF. Written as DNA, the CDR3 is TGTGCCAGCCTACTCTACAATGAGCAGTTCTTC.

The chain carries TRBV6-1 and TRBJ2-7; 10 bases line up with TRBD1. The V and J ends lost 3 bases and 4 bases, in that order; junction bases with no gene match: 6. The CDR3 is made up of 15 amino acids. The germline V gene has CDR1 MNHNS and CDR2 SASEGT. CDR3 DNA: TGTGCCAGCAGTGACACCCGACAGGGGGCGTACGAGCAGTACTTC. Translated, it gives CASSDTRQGAYEQYF.

The chain has TRBV19 and TRBJ1-6; D is perhaps TRBD1 (6 bases). Trimming cost V 6 bases and J 6 bases, with 9 bases left between them. CDR1 and CDR2 from the germline V gene are LNHDA and SQIVND (reference sequence). The CDR3 totals 13 residues. The CDR3 coding sequence is TGTGCCAGTAGAACAGGGACTAATTCACCCCTCCACTTT. Amino acids: CASRTGTNSPLHF.

This clone appeared once. The chain links TRBV7-2 to TRBJ2-2; 7 nucleotides agree with TRBD1. CDR1 and CDR2 from the germline V gene are SGHTA and FQGNSA. CDR3 length: 15 amino acids. The J segment lost 5 bases and the V segment lost 4 bases, leaving 7 bases of the junction unmatched. The CDR3 bases are TGTGCCAGCAGCTCTCCAGGGGGTGGGACCGGGGAGCTGTTTTTT. As protein: CASSSPGGGTGELFF.

V and J are TRBV30 and TRBJ2-2; no clear D. The CDR3 contains 13 residues. Germline loops: CDR1 GTSNPN, CDR2 SVGIG (reference sequence). Trimming took off 3 bases at V and 1 base at J, with 6 bases between the two ends. The CDR3 here is CAWREQNTGELFF. DNA for the CDR3: TGTGCCTGGAGAGAACAGAACACCGGGGAGCTGTTTTTT.

The genes are TRBV5-1 and TRBJ2-3; 7 bases fit TRBD1. V was clipped by 4 bases and J by 2 bases; unmatched bases: 4. Germline V gene data show CDR1 as SGHRS and CDR2 as YFSETQ. The CDR3 totals 14 residues. The CDR3 region has the DNA TGCGCCAGCAGCCCGGGACAGAACACAGATACGCAGTATTTT. Its translation is CASSPGQNTDTQYF.

The rearrangement links TRBV2 to TRBJ2-2, with 12 bases that match TRBD2. Germline-derived CDR1 and CDR2 are SNHLY and FYNNEI. V was clipped by 6 bases and J by 5 bases; unmatched bases: 4. The CDR3 covers 15 residues. Here the CDR3 reads CASRASGRGTGELFF. The CDR3 DNA sequence: TGTGCCAGCAGGGCTAGCGGGAGGGGGACCGGGGAGCTGTTTTTT.

The V and J genes are TRBV30 and TRBJ1-6; the match to TRBD1 covers 10 bases. The length of the CDR3 is 15 residues. J gave up 7 bases and V 0 bases, and 3 bases lay outside the gene matches. Per germline, CDR1 GTSNPN and CDR2 SVGIG (reference sequence). The CDR3 DNA follows: TGTGCCTGGAGTGTGACAGGGGGCGACAATTCACCCCTCCACTTT. It codes for CAWSVTGGDNSPLHF.

V is TRBV24-1 and J is TRBJ2-5; 14 bases fit TRBD2. Germline V gene lookup returns CDR1 KGHDR and CDR2 SFDVKD. The CDR3 is 17 residues long. The ends lost 5 bases at V and 4 bases at J; junction bases unmatched: 8. CDR3 coding DNA: TGTGCCACCAGTGTGGGACTAGCGGGGGAGCGCCGAGAGACCCAGTACTTC. Residues: CATSVGLAGERRETQYF.

The rearrangement uses TRBV7-8 and TRBJ2-2; possibly TRBD1 for D (6 bases). The CDR3 covers 15 residues. V was clipped by 5 bases and J by 7 bases, with 17 bases between them. Germline V gene lookup returns CDR1 SGHVS and CDR2 FQNEAQ. Here the CDR3 DNA reads TGTGCCAGCAGCCCATCAGGCCAGGGGATCGGGGAGCTGTTTTTT. This gives the protein CASSPSGQGIGELFF.

The chain is built from TRBV10-2 and TRBJ2-6; D is undetermined. Germline values: CDR1 WSHSY, CDR2 SAAADI. The V and J ends lost 7 bases and 0 bases respectively, with 4 bases between them. This CDR3 region has 13 residues. CDR3: CASTNSGANVLTF. In nucleotides, the CDR3 is TGCGCCAGCACCAACTCTGGGGCCAACGTCCTGACTTTC.

The chain recombines TRBV10-3 with TRBJ2-3, with D possibly TRBD2 on 7 matching bases. The V gene lost 4 bases and the J gene lost 6 bases, with 11 bases spanning the gap. CDR3 length: 13 amino acids. CDR1 and CDR2 (germline): ENHRY, SYGVKD. CDR3: CAISVRGGDTQYF. The CDR3 region has the DNA TGTGCCATCAGTGTGAGGGGGGGGGATACGCAGTATTTT.

This clone was observed a few times. The genes are TRBV3-1 (or the pseudogene TRBV3-2) and TRBJ2-7, with D hard to call. Looked up from germline, CDR1 is LGHDT and CDR2 is YNNKEL (reference sequence). This CDR3 comprises 14 residues. Trimming took off 1 base at V and 1 base at J, with 8 bases between the two ends. In DNA form, the CDR3 reads TGTGCCAGCAGCCAAGGACTGGGTTCCTACGAGCAGTACTTC. Translating it yields CASSQGLGSYEQYF.

The V and J genes are TRBV29-1 and TRBJ2-7; D is perhaps TRBD2 (5 bases). Germline V gene lookup returns CDR1 SQVTM and CDR2 ANQGSEA. Trimming took 4 bases from V and 5 from J, leaving 9 bases between them. CDR3 length: 11 amino acids. CDR3 residues: CSVGRGNEQYF. The CDR3 DNA is TGCAGCGTTGGTCGGGGTAACGAGCAGTACTTC.

The gene calls are TRBV29-1 and TRBJ2-1; 11 nucleotides line up with TRBD2. The CDR3 consists of 15 residues. Germline values: CDR1 SQVTM, CDR2 ANQGSEA. CDR3 DNA sequence: TGCTCCATACTAGCGGGAGTCGGATCCTACAATGAGCAGTTCTTC. It is translated as CSILAGVGSYNEQFF.

The chain recombines TRBV6-4 with TRBJ2-1; 9 bases align to TRBD2. The CDR3 totals 16 residues. Germline V gives CDR1 MRHNA, CDR2 SNTAGT. J lost 11 bases, V lost 0 bases, and 11 bases had no gene match. The CDR3 nucleotides read TGTGCCAGCAGTGACTCTGGCGGGGGGGACCGGGGGAAGCAGTTCTTC. Translating it yields CASSDSGGGDRGKQFF.

The sample holds one count of this clone. The chain joins TRBV10-2 to TRBJ2-5; 7 bases map to TRBD1. Looked up from germline, CDR1 is WSHSY and CDR2 is SAAADI. The CDR3 runs 13 residues. V shed 7 bases and J 0 bases; nucleotides not matched to a gene: 2. The chain's CDR3 is CASKGTDQETQYF. CDR3 DNA: TGCGCCAGCAAAGGGACAGACCAAGAGACCCAGTACTTC.

V and J are TRBV7-2 and TRBJ2-1, with 7 bases lining up with TRBD2. Germline assignment: CDR1 SGHTA and CDR2 FQGNSA. This CDR3 is built from 16 residues. J lost 2 bases, V lost 5 bases, and 9 bases had no gene match. The CDR3 spells CASSVYGSGPYNEQFF. The CDR3 coding sequence is TGTGCCAGCAGCGTCTATGGTAGCGGGCCCTACAATGAGCAGTTCTTC.

This sequence joins TRBV30 and TRBJ2-6; tentative D call: TRBD2 (7 bases). CDR3 length equals 16 residues. The V gene lost 4 bases and the J gene lost 2 bases, with 15 bases spanning the gap. In germline, CDR1 is GTSNPN, CDR2 SVGIG (reference sequence). CDR3 sequence reads: CAWTLRGAPGANVLTF. The CDR3 DNA reads as TGTGCCTGGACCCTTCGGGGGGCGCCTGGGGCCAACGTCCTGACTTTC. The whole variable domain, filled in from reference TRBV30 and TRBJ2-6, reads SQTIHQWPATLVQPVGSPLSLECTVEGTSNPNLYWYRQAAGRGLQLLFYSVGIGQISSEVPQNLSASRPQDRQFILSSKKLLLSDSGFYLCAWTLRGAPGANVLTFGAGSRLTVL.

The chain joins TRBV6-6 to TRBJ1-2; 8 bases line up with TRBD1. The CDR3 length is 12 residues. V was pared by 8 bases and J by 7 bases, with 6 bases of the junction left unmatched. CDR1 is MNHNY, CDR2 SVGAGI, per germline (reference sequence). CDR3 coding DNA: TGTGCCAGCCAACAGGGGGACTCTGGCTACACCTTC. Residues: CASQQGDSGYTF.